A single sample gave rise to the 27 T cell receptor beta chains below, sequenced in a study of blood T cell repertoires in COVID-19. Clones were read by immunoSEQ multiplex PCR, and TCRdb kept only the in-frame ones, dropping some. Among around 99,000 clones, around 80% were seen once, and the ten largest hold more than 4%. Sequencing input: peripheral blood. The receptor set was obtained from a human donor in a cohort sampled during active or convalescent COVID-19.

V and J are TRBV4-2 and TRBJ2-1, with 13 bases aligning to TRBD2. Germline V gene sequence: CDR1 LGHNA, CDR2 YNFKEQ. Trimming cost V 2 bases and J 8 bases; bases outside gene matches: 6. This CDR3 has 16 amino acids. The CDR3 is CASSQLVLAGGDEQFF. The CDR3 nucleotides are TGTGCCAGCAGCCAATTAGTACTAGCGGGAGGGGATGAGCAGTTCTTC.

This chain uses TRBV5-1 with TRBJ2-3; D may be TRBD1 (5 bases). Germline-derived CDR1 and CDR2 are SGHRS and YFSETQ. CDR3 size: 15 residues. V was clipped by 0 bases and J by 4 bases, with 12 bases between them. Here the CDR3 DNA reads TGCGCCAGCAGCTTGGGGGATAGCAGGGCAGATACGCAGTATTTT. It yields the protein CASSLGDSRADTQYF.

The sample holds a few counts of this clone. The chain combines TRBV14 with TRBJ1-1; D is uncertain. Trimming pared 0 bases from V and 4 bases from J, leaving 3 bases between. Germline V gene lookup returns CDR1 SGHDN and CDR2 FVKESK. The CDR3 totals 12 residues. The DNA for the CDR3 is TGTGCCAGCAGCCAAGACTCCACTGAAGCTTTCTTT. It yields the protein CASSQDSTEAFF.

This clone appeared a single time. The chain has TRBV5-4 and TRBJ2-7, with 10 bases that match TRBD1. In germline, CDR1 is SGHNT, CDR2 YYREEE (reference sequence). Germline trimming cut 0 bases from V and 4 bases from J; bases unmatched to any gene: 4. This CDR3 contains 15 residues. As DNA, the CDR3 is TGTGCCAGCAGCTTGGCGAGGGACAGGGGTTACGAGCAGTACTTC. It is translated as CASSLARDRGYEQYF.

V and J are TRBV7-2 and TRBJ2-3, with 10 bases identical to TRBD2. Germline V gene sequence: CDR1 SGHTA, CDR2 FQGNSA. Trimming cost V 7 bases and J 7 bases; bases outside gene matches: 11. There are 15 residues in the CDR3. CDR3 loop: CASKGLALAMYTQYF. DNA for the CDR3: TGTGCCAGCAAGGGACTAGCGCTCGCCATGTATACGCAGTATTTT.

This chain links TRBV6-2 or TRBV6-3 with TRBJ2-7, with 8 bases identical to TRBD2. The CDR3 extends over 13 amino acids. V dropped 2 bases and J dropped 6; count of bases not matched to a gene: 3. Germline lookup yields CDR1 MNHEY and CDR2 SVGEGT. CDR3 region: CASSYQTSAEQYF. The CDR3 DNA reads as TGTGCCAGCAGTTACCAGACTAGCGCCGAGCAGTACTTC.

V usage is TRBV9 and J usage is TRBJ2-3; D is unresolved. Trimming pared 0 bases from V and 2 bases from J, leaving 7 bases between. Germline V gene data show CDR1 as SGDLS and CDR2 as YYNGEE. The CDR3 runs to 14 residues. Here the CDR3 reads CASSVVSNTDTQYF. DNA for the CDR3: TGTGCCAGCAGCGTAGTTTCTAACACAGATACGCAGTATTTT.

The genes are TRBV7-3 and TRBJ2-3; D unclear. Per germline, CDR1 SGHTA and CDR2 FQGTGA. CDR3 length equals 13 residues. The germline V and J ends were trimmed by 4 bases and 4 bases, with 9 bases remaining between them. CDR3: CASSSSPSDTQYF. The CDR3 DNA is TGTGCCAGCAGCTCGTCTCCGTCAGATACGCAGTATTTT.

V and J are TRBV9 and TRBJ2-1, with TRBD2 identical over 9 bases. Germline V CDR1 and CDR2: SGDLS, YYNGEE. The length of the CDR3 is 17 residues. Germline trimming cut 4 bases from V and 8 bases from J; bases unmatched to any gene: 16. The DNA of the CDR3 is TGTGCCAGCAGCATACGTGGGGGGACTAGCCGATCTGATGAGCAGTTCTTC. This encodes CASSIRGGTSRSDEQFF.

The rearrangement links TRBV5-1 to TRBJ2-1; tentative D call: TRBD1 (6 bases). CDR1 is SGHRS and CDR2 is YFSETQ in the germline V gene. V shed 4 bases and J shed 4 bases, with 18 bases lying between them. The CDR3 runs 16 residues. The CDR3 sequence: CASSPWRTETYNEQFF. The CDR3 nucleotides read TGCGCCAGCAGCCCGTGGAGGACAGAGACTTACAATGAGCAGTTCTTC.

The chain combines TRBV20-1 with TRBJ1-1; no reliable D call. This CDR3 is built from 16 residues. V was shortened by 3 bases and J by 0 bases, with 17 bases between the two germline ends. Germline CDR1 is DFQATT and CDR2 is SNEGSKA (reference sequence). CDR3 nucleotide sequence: TGCAGTGCTAGTCCCGGGTTGTCTGTGATGAACACTGAAGCTTTCTTT. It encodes CSASPGLSVMNTEAFF.

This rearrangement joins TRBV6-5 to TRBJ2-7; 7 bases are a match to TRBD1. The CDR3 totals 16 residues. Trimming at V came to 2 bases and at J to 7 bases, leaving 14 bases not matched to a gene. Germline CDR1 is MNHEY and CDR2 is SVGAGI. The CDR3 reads CASSYVPRQGSGEQYF. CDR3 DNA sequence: TGTGCCAGCAGTTACGTGCCCCGACAGGGCTCGGGGGAGCAGTACTTC.

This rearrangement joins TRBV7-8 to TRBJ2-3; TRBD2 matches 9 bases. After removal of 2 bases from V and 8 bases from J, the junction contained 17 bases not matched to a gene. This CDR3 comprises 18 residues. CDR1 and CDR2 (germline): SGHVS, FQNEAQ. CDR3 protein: CASSLQTGTSRHRGTQYF. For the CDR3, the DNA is TGTGCCAGCAGCTTACAGACGGGGACTAGCAGACACCGAGGTACGCAGTATTTT.

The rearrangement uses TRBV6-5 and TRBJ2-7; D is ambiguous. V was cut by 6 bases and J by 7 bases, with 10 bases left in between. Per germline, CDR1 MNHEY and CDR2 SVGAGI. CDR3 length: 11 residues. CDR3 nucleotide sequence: TGTGCCAGCAGCCCGGAGTGGGAGCAGTACTTC. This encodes CASSPEWEQYF.

As DNA, the CDR3 is TGTGCCAGCAGGGCGGGACAGCGATCTAACTATGGCTACACCTTC. The encoded protein is CASRAGQRSNYGYTF. This chain links TRBV27 with TRBJ1-2; TRBD1 matches 7 bases. V shed 6 bases and J 0 bases; nucleotides not matched to a gene: 7. Germline CDR1 reads MNHEY; CDR2 reads SMNVEV (reference sequence). CDR3 length equals 15 residues.

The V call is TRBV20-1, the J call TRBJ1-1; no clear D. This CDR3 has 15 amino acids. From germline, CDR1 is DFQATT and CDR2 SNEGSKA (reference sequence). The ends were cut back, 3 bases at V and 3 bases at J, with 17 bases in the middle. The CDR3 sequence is CSASREPGVYTEAFF. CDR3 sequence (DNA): TGCAGTGCTAGTAGGGAGCCCGGAGTGTACACTGAAGCTTTCTTT.

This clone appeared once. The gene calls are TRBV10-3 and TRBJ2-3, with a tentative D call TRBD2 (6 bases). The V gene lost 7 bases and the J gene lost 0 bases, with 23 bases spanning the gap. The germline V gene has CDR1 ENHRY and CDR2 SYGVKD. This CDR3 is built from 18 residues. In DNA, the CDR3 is TGTGCCATCATTGAAGAGGCTTTAGCGGAACTTAGCACAGATACGCAGTATTTT. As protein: CAIIEEALAELSTDTQYF.

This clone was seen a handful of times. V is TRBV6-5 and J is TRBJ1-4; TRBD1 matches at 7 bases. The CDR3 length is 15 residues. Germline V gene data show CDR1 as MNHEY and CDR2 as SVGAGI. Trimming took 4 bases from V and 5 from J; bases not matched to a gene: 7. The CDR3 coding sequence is TGTGCCAGCAGTTTTGGGGACAGAAACAATGAAAAACTGTTTTTT. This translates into CASSFGDRNNEKLFF.

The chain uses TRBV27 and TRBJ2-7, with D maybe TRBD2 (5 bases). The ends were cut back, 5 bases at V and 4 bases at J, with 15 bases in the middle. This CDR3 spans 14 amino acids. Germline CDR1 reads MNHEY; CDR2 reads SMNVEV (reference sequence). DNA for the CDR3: TGTGCCAGCAGTCCCTCTCCGGGATTATACGAGCAGTACTTC. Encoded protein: CASSPSPGLYEQYF.

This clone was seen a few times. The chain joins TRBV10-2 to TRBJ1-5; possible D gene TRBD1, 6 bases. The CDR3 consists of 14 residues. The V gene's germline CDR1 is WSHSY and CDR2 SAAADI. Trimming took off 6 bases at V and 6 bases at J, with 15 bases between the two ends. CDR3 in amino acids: CASREQGQGQPQHF. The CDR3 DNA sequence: TGCGCCAGCAGAGAACAGGGTCAGGGTCAGCCCCAGCATTTT.

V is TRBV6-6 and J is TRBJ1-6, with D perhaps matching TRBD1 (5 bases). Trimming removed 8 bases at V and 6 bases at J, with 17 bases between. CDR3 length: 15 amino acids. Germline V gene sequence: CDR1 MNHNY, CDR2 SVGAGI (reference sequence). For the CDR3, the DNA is TGTGCCAGCCACAAACCCGGGGGTTTTAATTCACCCCTCCACTTT. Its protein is CASHKPGGFNSPLHF.

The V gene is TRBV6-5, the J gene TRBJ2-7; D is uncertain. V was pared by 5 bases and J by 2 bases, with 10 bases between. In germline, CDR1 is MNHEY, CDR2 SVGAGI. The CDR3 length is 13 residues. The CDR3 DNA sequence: TGTGCCAGCAGTCCACTGTCCGCCTACGAGCAGTACTTC. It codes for CASSPLSAYEQYF.

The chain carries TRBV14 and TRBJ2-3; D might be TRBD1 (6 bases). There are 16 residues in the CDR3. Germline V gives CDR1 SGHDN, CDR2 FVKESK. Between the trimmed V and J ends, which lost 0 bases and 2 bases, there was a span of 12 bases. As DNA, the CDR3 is TGTGCCAGCAGCCAAGATGCAGGGGTGACCACAGATACGCAGTATTTT. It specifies CASSQDAGVTTDTQYF.

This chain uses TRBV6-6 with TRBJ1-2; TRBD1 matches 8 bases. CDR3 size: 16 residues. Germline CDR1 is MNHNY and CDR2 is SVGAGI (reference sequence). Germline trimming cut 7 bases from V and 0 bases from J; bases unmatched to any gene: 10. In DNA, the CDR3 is TGTGCCAGCAAACAGGGGGATTGGCGAGCTAACTATGGCTACACCTTC. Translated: CASKQGDWRANYGYTF.

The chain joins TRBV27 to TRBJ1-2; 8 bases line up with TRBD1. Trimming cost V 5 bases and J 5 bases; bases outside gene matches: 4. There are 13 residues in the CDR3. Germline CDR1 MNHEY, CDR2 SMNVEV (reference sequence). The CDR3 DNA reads TGTGCCAGCAGTATAAGACAGGGGTATGGCTACACCTTC. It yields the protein CASSIRQGYGYTF.

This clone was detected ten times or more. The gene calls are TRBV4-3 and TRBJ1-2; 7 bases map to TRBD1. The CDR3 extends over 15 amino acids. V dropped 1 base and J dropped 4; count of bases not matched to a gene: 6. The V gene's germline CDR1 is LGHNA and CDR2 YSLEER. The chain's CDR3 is CASSQGNTGAYGYTF. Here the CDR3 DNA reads TGCGCCAGCAGCCAAGGTAACACAGGGGCCTATGGCTACACCTTC.

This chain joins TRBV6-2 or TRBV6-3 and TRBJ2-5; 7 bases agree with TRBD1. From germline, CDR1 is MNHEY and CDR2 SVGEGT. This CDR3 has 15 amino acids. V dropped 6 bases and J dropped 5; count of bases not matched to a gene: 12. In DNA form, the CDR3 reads TGTGCCAGCAGCTTACTTGGACAGGTACGGGAGACCCAGTACTTC. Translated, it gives CASSLLGQVRETQYF.